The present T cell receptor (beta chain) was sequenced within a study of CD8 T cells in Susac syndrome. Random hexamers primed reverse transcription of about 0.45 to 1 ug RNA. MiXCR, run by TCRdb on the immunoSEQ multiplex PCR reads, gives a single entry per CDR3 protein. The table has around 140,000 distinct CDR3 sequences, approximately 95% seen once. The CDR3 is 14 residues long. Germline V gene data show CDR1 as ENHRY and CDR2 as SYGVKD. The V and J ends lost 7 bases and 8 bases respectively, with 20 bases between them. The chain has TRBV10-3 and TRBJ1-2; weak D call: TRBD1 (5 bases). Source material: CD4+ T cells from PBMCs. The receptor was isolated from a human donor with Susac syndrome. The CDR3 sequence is CAITGEGSLEGYTF. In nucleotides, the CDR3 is TGTGCCATCACCGGGGAGGGGTCCTTGGAAGGCTACACCTTC.